This T cell receptor beta chain emerged from a study of spatial heterogeneity in lung cancer. Each CDR3 protein gets one entry after TCRdb re-called the 5' RACE reads with MiXCR. The table shows over 35,000 distinct CDR3 sequences, with more than 9% occurring only once. Findings of the study overall: There were more appearances of ubiquitous expanded tumor TCRs in blood at resection than at follow-up.

The CDR3 totals 12 residues. The V gene's germline CDR1 is GTSNPN and CDR2 SVGIG (reference sequence). Trimming pared 1 base from V and 11 bases from J, leaving 11 bases between. Regarding time point: blood at routine non-recurrence follow-up after resection. Frozen PBMC, nontumor lung or tumor provided whole RNA, which was sequenced unsorted. This clonotype was seen only a few times. Its antigen is currently unknown. This clonotype was sampled from a female donor with early-stage non-small cell lung cancer. This chain connects TRBV30 to TRBJ1-4, with D tentatively TRBD1 (5 bases). The sample in question was PBMCs, obtained at follow-up. CDR3 bases: TGTGCCTGGAGTGGGCAGGGCGGGAAACTGTTTTTT. Translating it yields CAWSGQGGKLFF.